The clone carrying this T cell receptor beta chain was counted at least ten times. Its cognate antigen is unknown. The length of the CDR3 is 13 residues. Germline V gene sequence: CDR1 SEHNR, CDR2 FQNEAQ (reference sequence). Trimming left V 5 bases short and J 6 bases short, with 12 bases between. Noted time point: newly diagnosed GD, antithyroid drugs for less than 3 months. RNA from PBMCs was the source of the TCR library. TCR beta libraries were built with iRepertoire HTBI primers and Arm-PCR of CDR3 regions. Each CDR3 protein gets one entry after TCRdb re-called the multiplex PCR reads with MiXCR. The table lists about 400,000 distinct CDR3 sequences, 15% to 20% of them singletons. The record originates from a study of regulatory T cells in long-lasting Graves disease. Overall study results and limits: It was in persistent disease that TRBV28, TRBJ1-2 and TRBJ2-5 were favored.

These data also featured in a second study, about T cells in Graves' hyperthyroidism and ophthalmopathy. That paper notes: The HTBI primer set drove a first-round RT-PCR of the TCR CDR3.

The material sequenced was peripheral blood mononuclear cells (PBMCs), taken at new diagnosis, from a patient treated with antithyroid drugs. The rearrangement uses TRBV7-9 and TRBJ2-3; D gene unclear. This TCR derives from a woman younger than 30 with Graves disease. The CDR3 nucleotides read TGTGCCAGCAGCCCCGGTCCTCGTGATACGCAGTATTTT. Its protein is CASSPGPRDTQYF.